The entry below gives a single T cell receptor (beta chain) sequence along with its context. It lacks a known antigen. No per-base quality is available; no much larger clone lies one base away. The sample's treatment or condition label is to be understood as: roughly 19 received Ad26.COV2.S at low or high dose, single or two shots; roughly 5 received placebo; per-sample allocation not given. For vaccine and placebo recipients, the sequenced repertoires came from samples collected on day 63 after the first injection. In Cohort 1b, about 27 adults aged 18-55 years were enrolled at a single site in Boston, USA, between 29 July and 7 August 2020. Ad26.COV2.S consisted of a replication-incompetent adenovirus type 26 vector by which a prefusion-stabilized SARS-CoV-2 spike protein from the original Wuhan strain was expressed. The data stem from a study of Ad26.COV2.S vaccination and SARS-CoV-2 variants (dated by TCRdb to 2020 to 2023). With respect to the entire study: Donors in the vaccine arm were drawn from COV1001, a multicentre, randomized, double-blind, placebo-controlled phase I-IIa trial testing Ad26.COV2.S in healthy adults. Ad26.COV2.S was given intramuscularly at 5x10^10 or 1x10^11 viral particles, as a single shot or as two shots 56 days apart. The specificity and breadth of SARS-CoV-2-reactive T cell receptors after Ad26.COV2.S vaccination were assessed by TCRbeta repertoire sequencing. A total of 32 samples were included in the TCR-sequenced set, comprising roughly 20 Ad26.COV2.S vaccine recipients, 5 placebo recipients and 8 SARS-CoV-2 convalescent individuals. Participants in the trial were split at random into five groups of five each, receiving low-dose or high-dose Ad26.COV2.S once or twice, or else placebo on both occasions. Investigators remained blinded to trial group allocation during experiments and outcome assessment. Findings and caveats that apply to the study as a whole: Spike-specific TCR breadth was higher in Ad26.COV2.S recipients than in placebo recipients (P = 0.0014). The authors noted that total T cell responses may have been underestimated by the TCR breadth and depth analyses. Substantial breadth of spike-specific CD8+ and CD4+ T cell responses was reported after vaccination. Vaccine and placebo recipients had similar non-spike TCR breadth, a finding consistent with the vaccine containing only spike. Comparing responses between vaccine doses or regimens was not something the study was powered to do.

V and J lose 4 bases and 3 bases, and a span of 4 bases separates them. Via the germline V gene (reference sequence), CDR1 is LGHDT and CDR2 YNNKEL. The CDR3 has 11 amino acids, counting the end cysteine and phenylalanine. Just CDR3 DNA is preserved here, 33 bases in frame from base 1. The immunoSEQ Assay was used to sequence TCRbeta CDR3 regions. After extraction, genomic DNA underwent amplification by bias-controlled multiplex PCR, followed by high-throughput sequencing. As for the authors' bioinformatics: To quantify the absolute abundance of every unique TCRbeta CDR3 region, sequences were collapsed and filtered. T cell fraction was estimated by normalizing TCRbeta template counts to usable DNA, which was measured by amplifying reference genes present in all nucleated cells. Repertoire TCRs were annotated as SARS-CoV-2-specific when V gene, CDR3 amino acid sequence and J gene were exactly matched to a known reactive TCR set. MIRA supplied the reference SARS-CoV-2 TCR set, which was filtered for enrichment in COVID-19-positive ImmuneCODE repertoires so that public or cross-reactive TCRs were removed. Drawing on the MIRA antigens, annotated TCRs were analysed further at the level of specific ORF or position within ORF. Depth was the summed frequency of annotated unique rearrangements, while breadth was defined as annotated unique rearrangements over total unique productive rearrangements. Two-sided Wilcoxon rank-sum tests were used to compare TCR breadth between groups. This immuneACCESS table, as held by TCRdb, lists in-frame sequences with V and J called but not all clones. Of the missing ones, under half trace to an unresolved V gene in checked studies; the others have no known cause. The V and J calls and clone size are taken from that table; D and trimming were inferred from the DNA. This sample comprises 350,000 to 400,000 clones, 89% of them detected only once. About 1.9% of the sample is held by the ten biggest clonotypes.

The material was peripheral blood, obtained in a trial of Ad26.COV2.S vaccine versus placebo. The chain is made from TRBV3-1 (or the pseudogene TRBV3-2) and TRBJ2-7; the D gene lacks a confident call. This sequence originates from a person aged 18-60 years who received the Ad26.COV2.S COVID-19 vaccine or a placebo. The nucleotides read TGTGCCAGCAGCCGAGGCTACGAGCAGTACTTC. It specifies CASSRGYEQYF.